This T cell receptor (beta chain) originates from a study of T cell responses to AZD1222 COVID-19 vaccine. Whole-study findings and limits: Donors skewed white British and female; clonal diversity was possibly underestimated.

Generated by immunoSEQ multiplex PCR, the TCRdb table keeps only in-frame clones and is missing some. This sample yields more than 150,000 clones, of which approximately 90% are seen a single time; 1.8% belongs to the top ten. Germline V gene lookup returns CDR1 LNHDA and CDR2 SQIVND (reference sequence). The CDR3 spans 18 residues. The junction had 16 bases not matched to a gene; V was cut back by 5 bases and J by 5 bases. Turning to this clone: Its antigen is unknown.

The source material was peripheral blood, sampled on day 0 of AZD1222 vaccination. This sequence was found in an adult in good health. This rearrangement joins TRBV19 to TRBJ2-3; 10 positions agree with TRBD2. This CDR3 reads CASSPAGLAGVRVDTQYF. The CDR3 region has the DNA TGTGCCAGTAGTCCCGCGGGGCTAGCGGGAGTGAGAGTAGATACGCAGTATTTT. Based on the CDR3 plus reference TRBV19 and TRBJ2-3, the full variable domain is DGGITQSPKYLFRKEGQNVTLSCEQNLNHDAMYWYRQDPGQGLRLIYYSQIVNDFQKGDIAEGYSVSREKKESFPLTVTSAQKNPTAFYLCASSPAGLAGVRVDTQYFGPGTRLTVL.